This section outlines one TCR beta chain sequence together with its context. These data belong to a study of shared clonotypes between healthy human individuals. Sequencing was performed with immunoSEQ multiplex PCR; in TCRdb, only in-frame clones are kept and a portion is missing. The sample gives 660,000 or so clones, around 96% of which show up once; around 0.1% is in the top ten. Naivety among CD8 cells was defined by CD45RO negativity and positive CCR7 selection, thereby excluding terminally differentiated effector memory CD45RA+ cells. The specimen sequenced was naive CD8+ T cells sorted from blood. The source is a young woman in good health.

CDR3: CASSGDTRTGSSYNSPLHF. DNA of the CDR3: TGTGCCAGCAGCGGGGATACGCGGACAGGGAGCTCCTATAATTCACCCCTCCACTTT. The chain has TRBV7-2 and TRBJ1-6; TRBD1 matches 8 bases. CDR1 is SGHTA, CDR2 FQGNSA, per germline. This CDR3 is 19 amino acids long. With V trimmed by 5 bases and J by 0 bases, 12 bases remained unmatched.